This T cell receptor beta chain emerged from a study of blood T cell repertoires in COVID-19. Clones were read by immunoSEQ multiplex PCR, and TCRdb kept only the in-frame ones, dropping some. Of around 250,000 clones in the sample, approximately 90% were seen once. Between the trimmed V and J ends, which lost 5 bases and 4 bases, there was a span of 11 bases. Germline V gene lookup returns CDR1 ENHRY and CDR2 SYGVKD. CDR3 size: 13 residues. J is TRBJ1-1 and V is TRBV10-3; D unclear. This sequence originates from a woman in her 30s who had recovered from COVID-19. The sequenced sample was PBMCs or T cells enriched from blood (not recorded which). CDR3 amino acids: CAISPPRGTEAFF. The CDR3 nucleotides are TGTGCCATCAGTCCCCCACGGGGCACTGAAGCTTTCTTT.